The 15 T cell receptor beta chains below all came from one sample that was sequenced in a study of blood T cell repertoires in COVID-19. This table comes from immunoSEQ multiplex PCR, and its TCRdb copy is limited to in-frame clones, with some not included. In the table there are 95,000 to 110,000 clones, around 87% of which are singletons. Sequenced input: peripheral blood. The source of these receptors is a man aged 50 or older with acute or convalescent COVID-19.

This clone was seen once. The chain employs TRBV30 and TRBJ1-1; possibly TRBD1 for D (5 bases). V was shortened by 7 bases and J by 8 bases, with 11 bases between the two germline ends. The CDR3 runs 10 residues. Per germline, CDR1 GTSNPN and CDR2 SVGIG (reference sequence). CDR3 in amino acids: CALKQVEAFF. The CDR3 DNA is TGTGCCTTAAAACAGGTGGAAGCTTTCTTT.

The chain carries TRBV7-2 and TRBJ2-1, with 12 bases aligning to TRBD2. CDR3 size: 16 residues. Per the germline V gene, CDR1 is SGHTA and CDR2 is FQGNSA. Trimming at V came to 7 bases and at J to 4 bases, leaving 8 bases not matched to a gene. The CDR3 sequence is CASTPSGLAGYNEQFF. For the CDR3, the DNA is TGTGCCAGCACCCCCTCAGGACTAGCGGGATACAATGAGCAGTTCTTC.

V and J are TRBV18 and TRBJ2-1, with D perhaps TRBD2 (7 bases). The germline V gene has CDR1 KGHSH and CDR2 LQKENI. Trimming stripped 3 bases from V and 6 bases from J, with 12 bases between. This CDR3 has 14 amino acids. CDR3 nucleotides: TGTGCCAGCTCACCTAGGGAGGGGGTCAATGAGCAGTTCTTC. This sequence encodes CASSPREGVNEQFF.

The chain has TRBV11-3 and TRBJ2-5; 11 bases are shared with TRBD2. The CDR3 runs 16 residues. The germline CDR1 and CDR2 sequences are SGHNT and YENEEA. With 4 bases clipped from V and 5 bases from J, the junction kept 9 bases outside the gene matches. The CDR3 protein is CASSSLAGGLLETQYF. CDR3 nucleotides: TGTGCCAGCAGCTCTTTAGCGGGAGGGCTGCTGGAGACCCAGTACTTC.

The rearrangement joins TRBV28 to TRBJ2-7; D call uncertain. This CDR3 comprises 16 residues. CDR1 MDHEN and CDR2 SYDVKM come from the germline V gene. Trimming removed 1 base at V and 5 bases at J, with 18 bases between. The CDR3 protein is CASSLSDDSPPDEQYF. The CDR3 nucleotides read TGTGCCAGCAGTTTATCAGACGATAGCCCCCCTGACGAGCAGTACTTC.

The rearrangement uses TRBV9 and TRBJ1-1; TRBD1 is a possible D gene (6 bases). The germline V gene encodes CDR1 SGDLS and CDR2 YYNGEE. V was trimmed by 1 base and J by 1 base, leaving 8 bases between them. This CDR3 is 14 amino acids long. The CDR3 loop is CASSVQGQNTEAFF. As DNA, the CDR3 is TGTGCCAGCAGCGTACAGGGGCAGAACACTGAAGCTTTCTTT.

The chain carries TRBV7-2 and TRBJ2-7, with D possibly matching TRBD1 (6 bases). The CDR3 is made up of 14 amino acids. V gave up 5 bases and J gave up 2 bases, with 13 bases separating them. Germline V lookup: CDR1 SGHTA, CDR2 FQGNSA. The chain's CDR3 is CASSAQQGTYEQYF. The CDR3 DNA sequence: TGTGCCAGCAGCGCACAACAGGGTACCTACGAGCAGTACTTC.

This chain links TRBV5-1 with TRBJ2-2, with TRBD2 matching over 11 bases. The V segment lost 0 bases and the J segment 5 bases; nucleotides outside the gene matches: 3. The CDR3 sequence is 16 residues long. The V gene's germline CDR1 is SGHRS and CDR2 YFSETQ. This chain's CDR3 is CASSLATSGVTGELFF. In DNA form, the CDR3 reads TGCGCCAGCAGCTTGGCGACTAGCGGGGTTACCGGGGAGCTGTTTTTT.

This clone has only one observation. This chain connects TRBV13 to TRBJ2-1, with D possibly matching TRBD2 (6 bases). Germline values: CDR1 PRHDT, CDR2 FYEKMQ (reference sequence). This CDR3 contains 15 residues. V lost 6 bases and J lost 6, with 18 bases in between. CDR3: CASRRAGPRLNEQFF. The DNA of the CDR3 is TGTGCCAGCAGGCGAGCGGGTCCCCGTCTCAATGAGCAGTTCTTC.

This clone was observed once. The V call is TRBV19, the J call TRBJ2-5, with TRBD1 matching 7 bases. Unmatched junction bases numbered 3, after V lost 2 bases and J lost 6 bases. The germline V gene has CDR1 LNHDA and CDR2 SQIVND (reference sequence). The length of the CDR3 is 13 residues. In DNA, the CDR3 is TGTGCCAGTAGTATATCCAGGGGGAAGACCCAGTACTTC. This codes for CASSISRGKTQYF.

This clone was seen once. The chain carries TRBV19 and TRBJ2-1; 13 positions agree with TRBD2. Trimming removed 3 bases from V and 8 bases from J; junction bases left unmatched: 7. In germline, CDR1 is LNHDA, CDR2 SQIVND (reference sequence). This CDR3 spans 16 amino acids. The DNA of the CDR3 is TGTGCCAGTAGTATCTGGACTAGCGGGAGCAGGTATGAGCAGTTCTTC. Translation: CASSIWTSGSRYEQFF. The whole variable domain, filled in from reference TRBV19 and TRBJ2-1, reads DGGITQSPKYLFRKEGQNVTLSCEQNLNHDAMYWYRQDPGQGLRLIYYSQIVNDFQKGDIAEGYSVSREKKESFPLTVTSAQKNPTAFYLCASSIWTSGSRYEQFFGPGTRLTVL.

This chain connects TRBV27 to TRBJ2-2; D remains ambiguous. The CDR3 consists of 12 residues. V lost 3 bases and J 7 bases, leaving 6 bases between the germline ends. Germline CDR1 MNHEY, CDR2 SMNVEV (reference sequence). The CDR3 spells CASSFRGGELFF. CDR3 nucleotides: TGTGCCAGCAGTTTCAGAGGCGGGGAGCTGTTTTTT.

The chain joins TRBV6-5 to TRBJ2-7; 7 bases are a match to TRBD1. The junction had 4 bases not matched to a gene; V was cut back by 5 bases and J by 3 bases. CDR3 length: 13 amino acids. The germline CDR1 and CDR2 sequences are MNHEY and SVGAGI. The CDR3 DNA reads TGTGCCAGCAGTAGGGACAGCTACTACGAGCAGTACTTC. Its translation: CASSRDSYYEQYF.

The chain combines TRBV27 with TRBJ2-3; the D gene is possibly TRBD2 (7 bases). The CDR3 is made up of 16 amino acids. The ends were cut back, 2 bases at V and 8 bases at J, with 20 bases in the middle. The germline gives CDR1 MNHEY, CDR2 SMNVEV (reference sequence). CDR3 protein: CASSLRWAGAQATQYF. CDR3 DNA sequence: TGTGCCAGCAGTTTAAGGTGGGCGGGGGCGCAGGCTACGCAGTATTTT.

This clone is a singleton in its sample. The rearrangement joins TRBV6-5 to TRBJ2-7; 7 positions match TRBD2. The CDR3 covers 15 residues. After removal of 6 bases from V and 3 bases from J, the junction contained 11 bases not matched to a gene. Germline assignment: CDR1 MNHEY and CDR2 SVGAGI. CDR3 coding DNA: TGTGCCAGCAGCCTCGGGACTACCCGTCTCTACGAGCAGTACTTC. Translation gives CASSLGTTRLYEQYF.